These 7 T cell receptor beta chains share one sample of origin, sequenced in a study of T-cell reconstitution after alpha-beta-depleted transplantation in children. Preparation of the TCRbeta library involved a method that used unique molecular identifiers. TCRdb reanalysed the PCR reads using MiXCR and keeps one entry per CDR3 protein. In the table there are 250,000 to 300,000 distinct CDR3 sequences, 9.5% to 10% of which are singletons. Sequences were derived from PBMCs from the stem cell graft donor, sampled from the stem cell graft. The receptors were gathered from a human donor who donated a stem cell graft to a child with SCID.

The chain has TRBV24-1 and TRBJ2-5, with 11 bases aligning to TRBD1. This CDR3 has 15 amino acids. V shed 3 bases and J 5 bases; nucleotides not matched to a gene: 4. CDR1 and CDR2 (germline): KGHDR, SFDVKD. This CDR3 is CATSDPGTGGETQYF. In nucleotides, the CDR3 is TGTGCCACCAGTGATCCCGGGACAGGGGGGGAGACCCAGTACTTC.

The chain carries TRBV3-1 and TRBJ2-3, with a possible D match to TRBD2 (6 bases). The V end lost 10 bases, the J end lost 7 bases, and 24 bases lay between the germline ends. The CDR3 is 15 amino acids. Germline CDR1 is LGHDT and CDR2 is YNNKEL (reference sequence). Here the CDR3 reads CATCKLGTWTHTQYF. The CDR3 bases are TGTGCCACCTGCAAACTGGGGACTTGGACACATACGCAGTATTTT.

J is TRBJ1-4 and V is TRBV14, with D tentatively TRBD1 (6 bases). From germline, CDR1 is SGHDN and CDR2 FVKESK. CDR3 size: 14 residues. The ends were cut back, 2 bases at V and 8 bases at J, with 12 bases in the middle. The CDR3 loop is CASSQRGLGEKLFF. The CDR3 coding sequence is TGTGCCAGCAGCCAACGGGGGCTCGGGGAAAAACTGTTTTTT. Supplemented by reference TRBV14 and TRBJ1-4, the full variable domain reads EAGVTQFPSHSVIEKGQTVTLRCDPISGHDNLYWYRRVMGKEIKFLLHFVKESKQDESGMPNNRFLAERTGGTYSTLKVQPAELEDSGVYFCASSQRGLGEKLFFGSGTQLSVL.

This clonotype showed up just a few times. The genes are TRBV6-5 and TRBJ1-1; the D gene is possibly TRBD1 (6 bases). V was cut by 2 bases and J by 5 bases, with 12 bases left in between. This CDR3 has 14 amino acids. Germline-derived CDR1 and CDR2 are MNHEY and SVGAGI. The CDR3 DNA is TGTGCCAGCAGTTACGGGGGCGGTTGGACTGAAGCTTTCTTT. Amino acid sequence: CASSYGGGWTEAFF.

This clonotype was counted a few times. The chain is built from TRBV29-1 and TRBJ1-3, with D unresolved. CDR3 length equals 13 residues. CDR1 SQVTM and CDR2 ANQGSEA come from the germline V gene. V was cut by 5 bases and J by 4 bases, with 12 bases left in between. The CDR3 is CSVLPGGGNTIYF. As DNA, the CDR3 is TGCAGCGTTCTCCCCGGAGGAGGAAACACCATATATTTT.

As DNA, the CDR3 is TGTGCCAGCAGTTTTGTATTAAGGAACTATGGCTACACCTTC. Its protein product is CASSFVLRNYGYTF. The chain couples TRBV12-3 or TRBV12-4 to TRBJ1-2; D ambiguous. The CDR3 has 14 amino acids. V lost 3 bases and J lost 2, with 10 bases in between.

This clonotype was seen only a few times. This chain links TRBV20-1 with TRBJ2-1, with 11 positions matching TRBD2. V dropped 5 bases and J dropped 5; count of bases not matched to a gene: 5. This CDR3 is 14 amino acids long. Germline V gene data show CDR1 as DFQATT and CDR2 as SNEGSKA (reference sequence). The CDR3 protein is CSAFLAGGNNEQFF. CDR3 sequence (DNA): TGCAGTGCTTTTCTAGCGGGGGGAAACAATGAGCAGTTCTTC.